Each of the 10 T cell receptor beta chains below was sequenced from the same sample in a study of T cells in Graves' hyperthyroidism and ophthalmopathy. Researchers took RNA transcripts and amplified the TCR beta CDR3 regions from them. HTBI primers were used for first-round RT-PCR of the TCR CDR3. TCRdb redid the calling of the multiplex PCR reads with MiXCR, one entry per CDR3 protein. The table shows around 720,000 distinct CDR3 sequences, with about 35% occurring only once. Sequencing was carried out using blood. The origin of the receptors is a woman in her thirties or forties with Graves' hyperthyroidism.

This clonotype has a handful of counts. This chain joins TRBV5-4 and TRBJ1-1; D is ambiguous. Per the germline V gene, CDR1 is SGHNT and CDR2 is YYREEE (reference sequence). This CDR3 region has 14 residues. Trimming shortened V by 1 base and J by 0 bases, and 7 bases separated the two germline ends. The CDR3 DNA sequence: TGTGCCAGCAGCTTGTACAACATGAACACTGAAGCTTTCTTT. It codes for CASSLYNMNTEAFF.

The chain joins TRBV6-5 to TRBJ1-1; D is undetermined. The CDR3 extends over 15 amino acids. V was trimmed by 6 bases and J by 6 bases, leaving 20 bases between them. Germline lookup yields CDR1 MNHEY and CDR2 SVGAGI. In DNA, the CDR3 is TGTGCCAGCAGCCTTAGCCTCGAGTGGATAGCTGAAGCTTTCTTT. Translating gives CASSLSLEWIAEAFF.

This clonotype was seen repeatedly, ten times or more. CDR3 protein: CASSVDGGDWREKLFF. CDR3 coding DNA: TGTGCCAGCAGCGTAGACGGGGGGGACTGGCGGGAAAAACTGTTTTTT. V and J are TRBV9 and TRBJ1-4; a possible D gene is TRBD1 (5 bases). In germline, CDR1 is SGDLS, CDR2 YYNGEE. V shed 0 bases and J shed 8 bases, with 17 bases lying between them. CDR3 length equals 16 residues.

CDR3 bases: TGCAGTGCTTCTCGGACAGGGAAAAGCTACGAGCAGTACTTC. It encodes CSASRTGKSYEQYF. The chain links TRBV20-1 to TRBJ2-7; the match to TRBD1 covers 8 bases. Germline V gene sequence: CDR1 DFQATT, CDR2 SNEGSKA (reference sequence). The J segment lost 3 bases and the V segment lost 5 bases, leaving 9 bases of the junction unmatched. The CDR3 is made up of 14 amino acids.

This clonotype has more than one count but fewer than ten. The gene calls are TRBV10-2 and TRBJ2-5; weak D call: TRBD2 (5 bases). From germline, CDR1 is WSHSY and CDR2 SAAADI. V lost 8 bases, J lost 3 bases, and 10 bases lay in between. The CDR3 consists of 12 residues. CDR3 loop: CASGSSKETQYF. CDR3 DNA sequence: TGCGCCAGCGGGAGCAGTAAAGAGACCCAGTACTTC.

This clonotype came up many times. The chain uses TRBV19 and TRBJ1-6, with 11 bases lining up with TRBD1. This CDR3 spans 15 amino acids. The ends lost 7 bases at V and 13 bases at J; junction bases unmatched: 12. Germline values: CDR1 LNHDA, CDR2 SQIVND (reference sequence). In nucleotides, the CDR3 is TGTGCCAGTACCCCGACCGGGACAGGGGGAATGCCCCTCCACTTT. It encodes CASTPTGTGGMPLHF.

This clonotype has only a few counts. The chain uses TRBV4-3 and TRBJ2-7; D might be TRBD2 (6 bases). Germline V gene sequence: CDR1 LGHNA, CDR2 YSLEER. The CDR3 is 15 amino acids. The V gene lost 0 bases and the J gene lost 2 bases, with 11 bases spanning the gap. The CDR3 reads CASSQEAGQPYEQYF. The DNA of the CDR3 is TGCGCCAGCAGCCAAGAGGCGGGGCAACCCTACGAGCAGTACTTC.

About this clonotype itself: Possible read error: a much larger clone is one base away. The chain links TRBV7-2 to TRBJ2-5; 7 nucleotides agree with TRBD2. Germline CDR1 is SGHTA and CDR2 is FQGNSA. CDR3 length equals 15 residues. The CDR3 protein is CASSLMGEGAETQHF. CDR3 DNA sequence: TGTGCCAGCAGCTTAATGGGGGAGGGCGCAGAGACCCAGCACTTC.

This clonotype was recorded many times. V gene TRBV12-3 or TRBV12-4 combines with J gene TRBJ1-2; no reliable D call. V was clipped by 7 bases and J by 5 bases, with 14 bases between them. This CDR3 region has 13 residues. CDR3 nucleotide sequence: TGTGCCAGCAAGCGATCCAACCCATATGGCTACACCTTC. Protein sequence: CASKRSNPYGYTF.

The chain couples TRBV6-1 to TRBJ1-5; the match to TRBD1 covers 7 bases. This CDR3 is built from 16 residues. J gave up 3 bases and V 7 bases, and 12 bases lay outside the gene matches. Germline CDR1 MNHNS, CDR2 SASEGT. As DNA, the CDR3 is TGTGCCAGCAACTTAGGGACAGAGCACCACAATCAGCCCCAGCATTTT. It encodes CASNLGTEHHNQPQHF.